The 2 T cell receptor beta chains listed next were all sequenced from one sample in a study of CD8 T cells in ankylosing spondylitis. TCRdb redid the calling of the 5' RACE reads with MiXCR, one entry per CDR3 protein. Of approximately 440,000 distinct CDR3 sequences listed, about a sixth were seen once; the top ten hold around 0.92%. Study results and caveats: A TCR beta motif of about 8 highly homologous variants appeared characteristic of ankylosing spondylitis blood.

What these receptors recognize is not known. The sequenced sample was blood, either unsorted or a sorted T cell fraction (not recorded which). These receptors were collected from a male donor with ankylosing spondylitis.

J is TRBJ1-2 and V is TRBV19, with D possibly being TRBD1 (5 bases). V was trimmed by 8 bases and J by 2 bases, leaving 15 bases between them. This CDR3 spans 14 amino acids. Germline V lookup: CDR1 LNHDA, CDR2 SQIVND (reference sequence). CDR3 region: CASRDRPSNYGYTF. In nucleotides, the CDR3 is TGTGCCAGTCGGGACCGCCCGTCCAACTATGGCTACACCTTC.

This chain connects TRBV4-1 to TRBJ1-5; 7 bases fit TRBD1. The CDR3 contains 13 residues. Trimming removed 2 bases from V and 5 bases from J; junction bases left unmatched: 0. The germline V gene encodes CDR1 MGHRA and CDR2 YSYEKL. The CDR3 spells CASSQQGDQPQHF. CDR3 in DNA: TGCGCCAGCAGCCAACAGGGGGATCAGCCCCAGCATTTT.